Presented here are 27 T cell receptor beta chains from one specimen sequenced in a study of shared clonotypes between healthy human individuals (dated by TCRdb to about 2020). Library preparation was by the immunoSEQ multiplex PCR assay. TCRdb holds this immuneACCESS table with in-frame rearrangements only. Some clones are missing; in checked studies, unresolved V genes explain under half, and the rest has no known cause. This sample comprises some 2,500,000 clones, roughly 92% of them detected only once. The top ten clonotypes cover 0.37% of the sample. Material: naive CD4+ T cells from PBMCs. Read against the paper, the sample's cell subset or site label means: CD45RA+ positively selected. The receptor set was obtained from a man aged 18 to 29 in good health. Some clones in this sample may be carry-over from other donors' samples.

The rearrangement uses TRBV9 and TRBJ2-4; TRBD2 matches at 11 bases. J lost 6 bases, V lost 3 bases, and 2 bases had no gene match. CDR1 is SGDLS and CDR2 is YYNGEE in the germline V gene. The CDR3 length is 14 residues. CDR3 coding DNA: TGTGCCAGCAGCGATGGGACTAGCGGAAACATTCAGTACTTC. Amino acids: CASSDGTSGNIQYF.

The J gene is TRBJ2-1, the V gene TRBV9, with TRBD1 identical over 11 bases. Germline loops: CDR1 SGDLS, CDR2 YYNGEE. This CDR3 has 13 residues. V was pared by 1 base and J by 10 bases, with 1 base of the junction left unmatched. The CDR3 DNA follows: TGTGCCAGCAGCGTAAGGACAGGGGGCGAGCAGTTCTTC. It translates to CASSVRTGGEQFF.

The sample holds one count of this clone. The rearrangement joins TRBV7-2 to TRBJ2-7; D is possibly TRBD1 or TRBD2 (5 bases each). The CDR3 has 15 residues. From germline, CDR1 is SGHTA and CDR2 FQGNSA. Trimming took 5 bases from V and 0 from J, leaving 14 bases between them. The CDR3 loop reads CASSLGTGSSYEQYF. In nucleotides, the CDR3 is TGTGCCAGCAGCCTTGGGACGGGTAGCTCCTACGAGCAGTACTTC.

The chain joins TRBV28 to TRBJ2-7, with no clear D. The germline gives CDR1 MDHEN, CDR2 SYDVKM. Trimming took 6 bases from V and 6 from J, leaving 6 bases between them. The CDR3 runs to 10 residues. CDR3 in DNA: TGTGCCAGCAGCCGCCTCGAGCAGTACTTC. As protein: CASSRLEQYF.

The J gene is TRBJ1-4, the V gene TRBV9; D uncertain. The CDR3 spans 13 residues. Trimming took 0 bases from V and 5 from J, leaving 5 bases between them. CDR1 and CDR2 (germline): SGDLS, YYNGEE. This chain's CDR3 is CASSVDQNEKLFF. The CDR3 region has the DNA TGTGCCAGCAGCGTAGATCAAAATGAAAAACTGTTTTTT.

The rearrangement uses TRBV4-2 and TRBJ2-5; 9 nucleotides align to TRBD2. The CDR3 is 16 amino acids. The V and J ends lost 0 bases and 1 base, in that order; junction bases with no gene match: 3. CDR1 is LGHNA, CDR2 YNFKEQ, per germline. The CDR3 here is CASSQEPSGVQETQYF. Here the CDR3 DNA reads TGTGCCAGCAGCCAAGAACCTAGCGGGGTCCAAGAGACCCAGTACTTC.

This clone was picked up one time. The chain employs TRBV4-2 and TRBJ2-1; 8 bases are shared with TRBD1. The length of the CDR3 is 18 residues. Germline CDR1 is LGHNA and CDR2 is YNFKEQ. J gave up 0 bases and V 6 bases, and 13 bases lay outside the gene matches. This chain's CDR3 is CASSKLTGATFSYNEQFF. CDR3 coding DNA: TGTGCCAGCAGTAAACTGACAGGGGCCACCTTCTCCTACAATGAGCAGTTCTTC.

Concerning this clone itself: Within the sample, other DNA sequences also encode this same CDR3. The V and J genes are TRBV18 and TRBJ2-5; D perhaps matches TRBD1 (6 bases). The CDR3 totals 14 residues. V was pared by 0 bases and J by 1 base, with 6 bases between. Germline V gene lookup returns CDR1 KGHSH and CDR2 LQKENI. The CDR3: CASSPPRGQETQYF. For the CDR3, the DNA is TGTGCCAGCTCACCACCCAGGGGCCAAGAGACCCAGTACTTC.

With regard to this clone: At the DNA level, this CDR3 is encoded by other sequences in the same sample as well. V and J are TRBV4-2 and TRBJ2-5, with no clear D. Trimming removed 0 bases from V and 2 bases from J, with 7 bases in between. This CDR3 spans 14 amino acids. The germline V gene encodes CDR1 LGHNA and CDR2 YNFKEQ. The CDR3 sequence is CASSQEGSQETQYF. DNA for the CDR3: TGTGCCAGCAGCCAAGAAGGGTCACAAGAGACCCAGTACTTC.

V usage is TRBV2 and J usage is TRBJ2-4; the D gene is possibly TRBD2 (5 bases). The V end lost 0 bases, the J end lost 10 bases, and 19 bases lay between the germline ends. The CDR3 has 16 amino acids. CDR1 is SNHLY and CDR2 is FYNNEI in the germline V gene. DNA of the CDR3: TGTGCCAGCAGTGAAGCGCCAGACGGTAGGGAGAGGATTCAGTACTTC. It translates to CASSEAPDGRERIQYF.

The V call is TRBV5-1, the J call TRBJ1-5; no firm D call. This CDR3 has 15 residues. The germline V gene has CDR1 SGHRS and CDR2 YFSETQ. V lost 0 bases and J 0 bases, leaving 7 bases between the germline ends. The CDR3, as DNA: TGCGCCAGCAGCTTGGTTGGAGATAGCAATCAGCCCCAGCATTTT. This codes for CASSLVGDSNQPQHF.

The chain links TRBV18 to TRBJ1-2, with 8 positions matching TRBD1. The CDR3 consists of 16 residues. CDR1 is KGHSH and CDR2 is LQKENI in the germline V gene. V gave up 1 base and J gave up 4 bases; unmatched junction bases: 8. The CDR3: CASSPQMDRVGYGYTF. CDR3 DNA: TGTGCCAGCTCACCACAAATGGACAGGGTGGGCTATGGCTACACCTTC. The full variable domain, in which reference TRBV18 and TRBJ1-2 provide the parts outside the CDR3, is NAGVMQNPRHLVRRRGQEARLRCSPMKGHSHVYWYRQLPEEGLKFMVYLQKENIIDESGMPKERFSAEFPKEGPSILRIQQVVRGDSAAYFCASSPQMDRVGYGYTFGSGTRLTVV.

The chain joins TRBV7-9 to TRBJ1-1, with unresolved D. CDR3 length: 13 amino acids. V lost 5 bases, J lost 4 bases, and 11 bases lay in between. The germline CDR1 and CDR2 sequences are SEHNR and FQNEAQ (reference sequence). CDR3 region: CASSRTSATEAFF. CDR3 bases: TGTGCCAGCAGCAGGACCTCGGCCACTGAAGCTTTCTTT. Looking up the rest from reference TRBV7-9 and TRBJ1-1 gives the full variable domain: DTGVSQNPRHKITKRGQNVTFRCDPISEHNRLYWYRQTLGQGPEFLTYFQNEAQLEKSRLLSDRFSAERPKGSFSTLEIQRTEQGDSAMYLCASSRTSATEAFFGQGTRLTVV.

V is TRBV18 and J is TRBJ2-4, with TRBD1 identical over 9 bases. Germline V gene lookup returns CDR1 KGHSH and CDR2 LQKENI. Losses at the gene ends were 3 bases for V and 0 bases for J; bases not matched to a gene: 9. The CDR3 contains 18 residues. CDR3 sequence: CASSPRDRDKGAKNIQYF. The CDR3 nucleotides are TGTGCCAGCTCACCTCGGGACAGGGATAAAGGAGCCAAAAACATTCAGTACTTC.

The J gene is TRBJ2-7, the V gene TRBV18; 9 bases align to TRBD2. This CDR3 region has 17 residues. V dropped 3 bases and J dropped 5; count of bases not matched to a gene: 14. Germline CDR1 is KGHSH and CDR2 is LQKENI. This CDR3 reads CASSPTYPGLAQNEQYF. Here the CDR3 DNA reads TGTGCCAGCTCACCTACTTATCCTGGACTAGCGCAAAACGAGCAGTACTTC.

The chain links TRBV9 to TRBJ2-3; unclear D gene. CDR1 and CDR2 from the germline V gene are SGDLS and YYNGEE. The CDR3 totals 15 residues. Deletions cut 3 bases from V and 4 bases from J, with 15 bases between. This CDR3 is CASSAAKEPPDTQYF. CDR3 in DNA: TGTGCCAGCAGCGCGGCTAAGGAGCCCCCAGATACGCAGTATTTT. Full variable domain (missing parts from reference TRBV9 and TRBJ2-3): DSGVTQTPKHLITATGQRVTLRCSPRSGDLSVYWYQQSLDQGLQFLIQYYNGEERAKGNILERFSAQQFPDLHSELNLSSLELGDSALYFCASSAAKEPPDTQYFGPGTRLTVL.

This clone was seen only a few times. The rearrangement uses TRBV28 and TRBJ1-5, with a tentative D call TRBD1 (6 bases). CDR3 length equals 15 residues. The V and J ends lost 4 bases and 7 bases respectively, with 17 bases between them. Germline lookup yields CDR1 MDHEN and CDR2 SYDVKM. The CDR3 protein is CASSSLTGKRQPQHF. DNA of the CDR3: TGTGCCAGCAGTTCCTTAACAGGGAAAAGACAGCCCCAGCATTTT.

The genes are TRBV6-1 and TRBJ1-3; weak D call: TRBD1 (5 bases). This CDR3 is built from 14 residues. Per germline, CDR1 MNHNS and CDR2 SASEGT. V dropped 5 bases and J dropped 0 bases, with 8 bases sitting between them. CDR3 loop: CASSQGLSGNTIYF. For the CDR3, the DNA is TGTGCCAGCAGTCAGGGCCTCTCTGGAAACACCATATATTTT.

The CDR3 protein is CASSEAGFTDTQYF. The CDR3 nucleotides read TGTGCCAGCAGTGAGGCAGGGTTCACAGATACGCAGTATTTT. J is TRBJ2-3 and V is TRBV25-1, with D possibly TRBD1 on 5 matching bases. V dropped 3 bases and J dropped 2 bases, with 9 bases sitting between them. The CDR3 length is 14 residues. CDR1 and CDR2 from the germline V gene are MGHDK and SYGVNS. The full variable domain, its missing parts supplied by reference TRBV25-1 and TRBJ2-3, is EADIYQTPRYLVIGTGKKITLECSQTMGHDKMYWYQQDPGMELHLIHYSYGVNSTEKGDLSSESTVSRIRTEHFPLTLESARPSHTSQYLCASSEAGFTDTQYFGPGTRLTVL.

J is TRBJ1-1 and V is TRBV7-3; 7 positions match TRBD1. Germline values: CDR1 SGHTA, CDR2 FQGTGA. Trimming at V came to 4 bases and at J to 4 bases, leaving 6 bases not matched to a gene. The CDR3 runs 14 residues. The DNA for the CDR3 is TGTGCCAGCAGCTCAGCAGGGGGTAGCACTGAAGCTTTCTTT. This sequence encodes CASSSAGGSTEAFF.

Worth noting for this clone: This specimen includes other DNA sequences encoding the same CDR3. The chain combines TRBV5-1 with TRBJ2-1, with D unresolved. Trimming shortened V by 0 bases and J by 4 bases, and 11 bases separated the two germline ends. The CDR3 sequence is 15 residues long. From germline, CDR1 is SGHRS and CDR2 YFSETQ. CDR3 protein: CASSLEGPPYNEQFF. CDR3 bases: TGCGCCAGCAGCTTGGAAGGCCCCCCATACAATGAGCAGTTCTTC.

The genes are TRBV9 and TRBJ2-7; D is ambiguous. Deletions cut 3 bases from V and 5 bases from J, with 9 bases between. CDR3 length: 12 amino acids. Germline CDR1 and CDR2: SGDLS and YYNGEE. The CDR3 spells CASSALGDEQYF. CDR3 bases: TGTGCCAGCAGCGCCCTAGGTGACGAGCAGTACTTC.

CDR3 residues: CASSSAGLLSYEQYF. As DNA, the CDR3 is TGTGCCAGCAGTTCAGCAGGACTTCTCTCCTACGAGCAGTACTTC. The V call is TRBV28, the J call TRBJ2-7; tentatively, D is TRBD2 (5 bases). CDR1 is MDHEN, CDR2 SYDVKM, per germline. Between the trimmed V and J ends, which lost 4 bases and 0 bases, there was a span of 13 bases. The CDR3 is made up of 15 amino acids. Full variable domain (remainder filled in from reference TRBV28 and TRBJ2-7): DVKVTQSSRYLVKRTGEKVFLECVQDMDHENMFWYRQDPGLGLRLIYFSYDVKMKEKGDIPEGYSVSREKKERFSLILESASTNQTSMYLCASSSAGLLSYEQYFGPGTRLTVT.

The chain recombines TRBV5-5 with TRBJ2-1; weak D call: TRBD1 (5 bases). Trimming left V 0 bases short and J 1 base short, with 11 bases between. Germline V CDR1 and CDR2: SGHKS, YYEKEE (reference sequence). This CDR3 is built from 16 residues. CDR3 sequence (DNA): TGTGCCAGCAGCTTGGAGGGGCCAGGTTCCTACAATGAGCAGTTCTTC. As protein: CASSLEGPGSYNEQFF.

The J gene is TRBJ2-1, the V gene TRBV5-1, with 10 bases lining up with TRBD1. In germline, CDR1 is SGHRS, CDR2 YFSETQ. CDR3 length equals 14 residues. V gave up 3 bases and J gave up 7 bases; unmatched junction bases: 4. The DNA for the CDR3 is TGCGCCAGCAGCTGGGCGGGACAGGGGAATGAGCAGTTCTTC. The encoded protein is CASSWAGQGNEQFF.

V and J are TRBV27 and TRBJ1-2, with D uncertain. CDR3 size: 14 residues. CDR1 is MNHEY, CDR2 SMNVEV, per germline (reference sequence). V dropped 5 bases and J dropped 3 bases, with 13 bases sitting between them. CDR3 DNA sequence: TGTGCCAGCAGTAGGTCCTTGGCAGACTATGGCTACACCTTC. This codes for CASSRSLADYGYTF.

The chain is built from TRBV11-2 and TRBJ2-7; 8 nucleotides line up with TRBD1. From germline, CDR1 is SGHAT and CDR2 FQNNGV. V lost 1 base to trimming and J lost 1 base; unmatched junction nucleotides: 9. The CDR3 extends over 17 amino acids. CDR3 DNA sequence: TGTGCCAGCAGCTTAGCGCCCCGACAGGGGCTGTCCTACGAGCAGTACTTC. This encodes CASSLAPRQGLSYEQYF.